Described below is a single T cell receptor beta chain sequence and its context. The sample comes from a study of cytomegalovirus exposure and HLA in healthy donors. In the study overall: The same platform was used for the 120 or so validation repertoires as for the approximately 730 first-cohort repertoires, as reported in a later analysis.

Profiled with immunoSEQ multiplex PCR; TCRdb holds only in-frame clones, not every one. The sample contains some 200,000 clones, about four fifths of which appear only once. Per germline, CDR1 SNHLY and CDR2 FYNNEI. V lost 7 bases, J lost 7 bases, and 13 bases stayed unmatched. The CDR3 totals 16 residues. The clonotype originates from a woman between 18 and 30 years old in good health and CMV-seropositive. Sequencing was performed on PBMCs. The V call is TRBV2, the J call TRBJ2-2, with 9 bases that match TRBD2. CDR3 DNA sequence: TGTGCCAGCACCTCCTGGAGTAGCGGGGGACACGGGGAGCTGTTTTTT. Its translation is CASTSWSSGGHGELFF.